This paragraph reports one TCR beta chain. This entry is derived from a study of blood T cell repertoires in COVID-19. For the study at large: Material from acute and convalescent COVID-19 was sourced from the United States, Italy and Spain. T cells, B-cell-depleted T cells, or PBMCs provided the cDNA or gDNA that served as material.

Method: immunoSEQ multiplex PCR; TCRdb's copy keeps in-frame clones and lacks some. Among 300,000 to 350,000 clones listed, over 75% were seen once. Enrollees, roughly 18 to 90 years old, lived in 24 US areas. This CDR3 spans 13 amino acids. Trimming cost V 1 base and J 9 bases, with 10 bases left between them. The V call is TRBV12-3 or TRBV12-4, the J call TRBJ2-1; D gene uncertain. The source material was PBMCs or T cells enriched from blood (not recorded which). The TCR comes from a man in his thirties or forties who had recovered from COVID-19. The chain's CDR3 is CASSLVVRGEQFF. As DNA, the CDR3 is TGTGCCAGCAGTTTAGTTGTCCGCGGTGAGCAGTTCTTC.